This is a list of T cell receptor beta chains from one sample in a study of response to subunit inactivated influenza vaccine. TCRdb re-derived calls from the RT-PCR reads in MiXCR, one entry per CDR3 protein. The data hold under 200,000 distinct CDR3 sequences, with about 10% observed a single time. The material was CD8+ T cells sorted from PBMCs, obtained around 2 years after vaccination. These receptors were collected from a man between 50 and 70 years old who received an inactivated influenza vaccine. CDR3s include the opening cysteine and the closing phenylalanine or tryptophan. A D gene is named only where the DNA matches it firmly. Not every row has a clone size; where given, it reads once, few, many or a size class.

D gene	V gene	clone size	J gene	CDR3 DNA	CDR3 protein
TRBD1	TRBV20-1	.	TRBJ1-5	TGCAGTGCTAGAGAAACGGGACAGAGCAATCAGCCCCAGCATTTT	CSARETGQSNQPQHF
TRBD1	TRBV9	few	TRBJ1-6	TGTGCCAGCAGCGCCGAGGGGGCGCAAGTAATCTCACCCCTCCACTTT	CASSAEGAQVISPLHF
TRBD2	TRBV29-1	many	TRBJ2-1	TGCAGCGTTGAACTAGCGGGGGGGCTAAACCCCTACAATGAGCAGTTCTTC	CSVELAGGLNPYNEQFF
.	TRBV29-1	few	TRBJ2-2	TGCAGCGTTATCAATGAAAGACTAGGCCTAAACACCGGGGAGCTGTTTTTT	CSVINERLGLNTGELFF
.	TRBV9	few	TRBJ1-1	TGTGCCAGCAGCGTTGACGGGACTGAAGCTTTCTTT	CASSVDGTEAFF
.	TRBV15	few	TRBJ1-1	TGTGCCACCAGCATCGGGGGAGGGAACACTGAAGCTTTCTTT	CATSIGGGNTEAFF
.	TRBV4-3	.	TRBJ2-3	TGCGCCAGCAGCCAAGCGACCAGCACAGATACGCAGTATTTT	CASSQATSTDTQYF
.	TRBV25-1	many	TRBJ1-2	TGTGCCAGCAGTGGAGGTTCGGGCTATGGCTACACCTTC	CASSGGSGYGYTF
TRBD1	TRBV6-2/TRBV6-3	few	TRBJ2-7	TGTGCCACCGGACAGGATTACGAGCAGTACTTC	CATGQDYEQYF
.	TRBV7-9	few	TRBJ2-1	TGTGCCAGCAGCCCCACCCAAGCTGGGACATCAGGCCATGAGCAGTTCTTC	CASSPTQAGTSGHEQFF
.	TRBV14	many	TRBJ1-1	TGTGCCAGCAGCCAAGCTGTCGGAACTGAAGCTTTCTTT	CASSQAVGTEAFF
TRBD1	TRBV4-1	few	TRBJ2-1	TGCGCCAGCAGCGACAGGGGGGAGACCTACAATGAGCAGTTCTTC	CASSDRGETYNEQFF
.	TRBV7-9	many	TRBJ2-2	TGTGCCAGCAGCTTATCCGAACGCACCGGGGAGCTGTTTTTT	CASSLSERTGELFF
.	TRBV27	few	TRBJ1-5	TGTGCCAGCAGTTTATCACACCCTAGCAATCAGCCCCAGCATTTT	CASSLSHPSNQPQHF
.	TRBV7-8	many	TRBJ1-5	TGTGCCAGCAGCTTGAGGGCAGTCAATCAGCCCCAGCATTTT	CASSLRAVNQPQHF
.	TRBV4-1	few	TRBJ2-5	TGCGCCAGCAGCCAACCCCTGGGAGGTATGGAAGAGACCCAGTACTTC	CASSQPLGGMEETQYF
.	TRBV4-1	many	TRBJ1-6	TGCGCCAGCAGCCAAGAGCTGGGGAATTCACCCCTCCACTTT	CASSQELGNSPLHF
TRBD1	TRBV2	.	TRBJ2-7	TGTGCCAGCAAGGAGGCCAGGACAGGGGAAAACTACGAGCAGTACTTC	CASKEARTGENYEQYF
.	TRBV12-3/TRBV12-4	.	TRBJ2-5	TGTGCCAACCGAAGGGAAAGGGAGACCCAGTACTTC	CANRRERETQYF
TRBD1	TRBV6-1	.	TRBJ1-1	TGTGCCAGCTGTACAGGGGGGAACACTGAAGCTTTCTTT	CASCTGGNTEAFF
TRBD2	TRBV12-3/TRBV12-4	.	TRBJ2-1	TGTGCCAGCAGCAGCGGGGAATGGAGGACGGAGTTCTTC	CASSSGEWRTEFF